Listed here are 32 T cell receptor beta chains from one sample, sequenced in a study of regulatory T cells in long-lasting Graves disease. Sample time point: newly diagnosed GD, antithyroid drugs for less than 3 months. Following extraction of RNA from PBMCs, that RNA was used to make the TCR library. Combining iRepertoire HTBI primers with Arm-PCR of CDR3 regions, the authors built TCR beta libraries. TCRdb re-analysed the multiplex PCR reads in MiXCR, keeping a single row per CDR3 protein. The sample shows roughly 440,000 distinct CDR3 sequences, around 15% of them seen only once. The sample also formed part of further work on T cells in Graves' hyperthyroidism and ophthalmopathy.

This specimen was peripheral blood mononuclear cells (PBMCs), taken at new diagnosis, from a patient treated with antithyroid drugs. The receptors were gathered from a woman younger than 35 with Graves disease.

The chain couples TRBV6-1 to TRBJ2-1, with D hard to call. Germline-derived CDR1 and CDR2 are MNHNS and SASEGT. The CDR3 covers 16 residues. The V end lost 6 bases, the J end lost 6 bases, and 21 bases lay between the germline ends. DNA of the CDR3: TGTGCCAGCAGCAAAGGGTTGGAGTTGGGGATCAATGAGCAGTTCTTC. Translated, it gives CASSKGLELGINEQFF.

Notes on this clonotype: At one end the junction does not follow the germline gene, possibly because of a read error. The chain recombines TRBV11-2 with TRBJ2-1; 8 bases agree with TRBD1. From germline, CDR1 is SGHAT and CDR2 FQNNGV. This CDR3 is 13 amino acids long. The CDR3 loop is CAGSGGQGGEQFF. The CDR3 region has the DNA TGTGCCGGCAGCGGCGGACAGGGCGGTGAGCAGTTCTTC.

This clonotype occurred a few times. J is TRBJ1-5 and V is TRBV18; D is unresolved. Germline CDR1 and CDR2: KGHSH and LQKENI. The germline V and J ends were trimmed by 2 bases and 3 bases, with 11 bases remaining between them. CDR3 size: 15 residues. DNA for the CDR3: TGTGCCAGCTCACCAGTAGGGATTGCCAATCAGCCCCAGCATTTT. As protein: CASSPVGIANQPQHF.

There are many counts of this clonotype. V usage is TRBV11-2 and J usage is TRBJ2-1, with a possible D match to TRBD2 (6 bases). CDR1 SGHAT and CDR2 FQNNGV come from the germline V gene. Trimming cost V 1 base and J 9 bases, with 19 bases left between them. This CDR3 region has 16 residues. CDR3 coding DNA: TGTGCCAGCAGCTTAGGAGAAGGTGGGGGAGCGGGTGAGCAGTTCTTC. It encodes CASSLGEGGGAGEQFF. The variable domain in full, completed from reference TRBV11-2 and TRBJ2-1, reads EAGVAQSPRYKIIEKRQSVAFWCNPISGHATLYWYQQILGQGPKLLIQFQNNGVVDDSQLPKDRFSAERLKGVDSTLKIQPAKLEDSAVYLCASSLGEGGGAGEQFFGPGTRLTVL.

CDR3 DNA sequence: TGCGCCAGCAGCTTCAACGGAATTAGCACAGATACGCAGTATTTT. Protein product: CASSFNGISTDTQYF. V usage is TRBV5-1 and J usage is TRBJ2-3, with no clear D. Germline lookup yields CDR1 SGHRS and CDR2 YFSETQ. The CDR3 contains 15 residues. With 2 bases removed from V and 0 bases from J, the gap between germline ends came to 10 bases.

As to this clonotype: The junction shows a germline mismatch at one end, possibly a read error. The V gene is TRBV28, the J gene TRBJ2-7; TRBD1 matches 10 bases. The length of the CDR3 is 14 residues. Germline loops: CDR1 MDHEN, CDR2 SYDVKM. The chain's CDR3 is CASSLWRDRGEQYF. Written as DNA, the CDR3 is TGCGCCAGCAGTTTATGGAGGGACAGGGGCGAGCAGTACTTC.

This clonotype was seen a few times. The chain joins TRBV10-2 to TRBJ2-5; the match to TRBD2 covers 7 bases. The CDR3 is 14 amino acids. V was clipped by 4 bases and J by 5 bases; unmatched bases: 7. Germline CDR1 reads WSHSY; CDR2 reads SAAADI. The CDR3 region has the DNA TGCGCCAGCAGTGCGGCGGGAGTCGGGGAGACCCAGTACTTC. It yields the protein CASSAAGVGETQYF.

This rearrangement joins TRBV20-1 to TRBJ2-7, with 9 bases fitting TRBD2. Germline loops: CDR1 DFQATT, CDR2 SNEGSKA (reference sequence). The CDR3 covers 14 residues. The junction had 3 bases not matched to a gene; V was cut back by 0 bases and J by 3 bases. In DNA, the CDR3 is TGCAGTGCTAGAGAGCCTAGCGGGATCTACGAGCAGTACTTC. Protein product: CSAREPSGIYEQYF.

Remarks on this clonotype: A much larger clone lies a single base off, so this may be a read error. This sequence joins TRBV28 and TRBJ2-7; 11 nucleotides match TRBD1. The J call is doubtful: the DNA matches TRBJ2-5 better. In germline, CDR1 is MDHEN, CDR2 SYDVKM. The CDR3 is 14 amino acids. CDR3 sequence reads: CANSTGTGGETQYF. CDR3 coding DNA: TGTGCCAACAGTACAGGGACAGGGGGTGAGACCCAGTACTTC.

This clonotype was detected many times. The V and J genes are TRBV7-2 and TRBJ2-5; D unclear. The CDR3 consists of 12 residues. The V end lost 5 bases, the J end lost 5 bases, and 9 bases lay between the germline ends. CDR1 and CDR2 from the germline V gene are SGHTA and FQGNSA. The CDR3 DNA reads TGTGCCAGCAGCCGACGCAGGGAGACCCAGTACTTC. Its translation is CASSRRRETQYF.

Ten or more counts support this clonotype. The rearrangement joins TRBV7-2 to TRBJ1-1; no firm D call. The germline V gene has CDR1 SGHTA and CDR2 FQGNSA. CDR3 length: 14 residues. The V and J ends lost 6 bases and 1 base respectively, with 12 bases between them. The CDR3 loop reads CASRLRSANTEAFF. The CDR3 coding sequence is TGTGCCAGCAGACTCAGGAGCGCGAACACTGAAGCTTTCTTT.

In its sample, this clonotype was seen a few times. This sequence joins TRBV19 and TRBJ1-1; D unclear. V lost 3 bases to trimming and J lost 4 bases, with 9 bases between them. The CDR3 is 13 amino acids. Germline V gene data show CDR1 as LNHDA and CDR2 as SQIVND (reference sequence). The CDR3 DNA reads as TGTGCCAGTAGTATGGAGGGCGGCACTGAAGCTTTCTTT. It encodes CASSMEGGTEAFF. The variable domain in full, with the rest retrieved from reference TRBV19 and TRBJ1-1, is DGGITQSPKYLFRKEGQNVTLSCEQNLNHDAMYWYRQDPGQGLRLIYYSQIVNDFQKGDIAEGYSVSREKKESFPLTVTSAQKNPTAFYLCASSMEGGTEAFFGQGTRLTVV.

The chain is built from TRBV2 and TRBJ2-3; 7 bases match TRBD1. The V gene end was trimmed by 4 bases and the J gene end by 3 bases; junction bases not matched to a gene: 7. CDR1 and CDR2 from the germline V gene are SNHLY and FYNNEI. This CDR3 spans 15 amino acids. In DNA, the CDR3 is TGTGCCAGCAGTGCCCAGACAGGGAGAACAGATACGCAGTATTTT. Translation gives CASSAQTGRTDTQYF.

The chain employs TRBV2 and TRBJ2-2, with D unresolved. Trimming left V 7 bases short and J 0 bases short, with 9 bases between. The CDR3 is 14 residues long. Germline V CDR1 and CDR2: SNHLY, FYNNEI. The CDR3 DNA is TGTGCCAGCACGTCGTTGTCGAACACCGGGGAGCTGTTTTTT. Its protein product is CASTSLSNTGELFF.

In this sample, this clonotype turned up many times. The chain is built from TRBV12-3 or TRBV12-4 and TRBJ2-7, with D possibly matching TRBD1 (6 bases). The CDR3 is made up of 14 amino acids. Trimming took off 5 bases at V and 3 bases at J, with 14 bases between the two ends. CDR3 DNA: TGTGCCAGCAGTCCGACAGGTGCATTCTACGAGCAGTACTTC. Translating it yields CASSPTGAFYEQYF.

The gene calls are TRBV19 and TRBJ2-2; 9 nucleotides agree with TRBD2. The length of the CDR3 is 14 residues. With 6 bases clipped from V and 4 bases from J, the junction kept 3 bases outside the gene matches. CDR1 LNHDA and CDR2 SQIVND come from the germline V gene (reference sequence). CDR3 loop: CASRVAGATGELFF. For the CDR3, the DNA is TGTGCCAGTAGAGTAGCGGGAGCCACCGGGGAGCTGTTTTTT.

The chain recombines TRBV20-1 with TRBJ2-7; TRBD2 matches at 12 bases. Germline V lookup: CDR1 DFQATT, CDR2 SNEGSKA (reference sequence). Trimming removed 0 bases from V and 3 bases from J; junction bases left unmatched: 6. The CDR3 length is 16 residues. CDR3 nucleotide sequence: TGCAGTGCTAGAGATTTGACTAGCGGGAGCTTCTACGAGCAGTACTTC. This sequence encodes CSARDLTSGSFYEQYF.

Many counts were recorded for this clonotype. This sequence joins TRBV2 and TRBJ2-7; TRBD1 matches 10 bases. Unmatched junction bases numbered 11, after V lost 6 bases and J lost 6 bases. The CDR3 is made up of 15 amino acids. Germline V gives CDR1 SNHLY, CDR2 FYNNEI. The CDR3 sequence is CASRRQGAWVIEQYF. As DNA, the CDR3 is TGTGCCAGCAGGAGACAGGGGGCGTGGGTTATCGAGCAGTACTTC.

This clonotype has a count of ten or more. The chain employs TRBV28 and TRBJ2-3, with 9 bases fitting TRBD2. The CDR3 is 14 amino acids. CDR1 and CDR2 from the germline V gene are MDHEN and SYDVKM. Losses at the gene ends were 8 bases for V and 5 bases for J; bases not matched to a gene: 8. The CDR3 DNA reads TGTGCCAGCCGGGTAGCGGGAGTGGTAGATACGCAGTATTTT. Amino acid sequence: CASRVAGVVDTQYF.

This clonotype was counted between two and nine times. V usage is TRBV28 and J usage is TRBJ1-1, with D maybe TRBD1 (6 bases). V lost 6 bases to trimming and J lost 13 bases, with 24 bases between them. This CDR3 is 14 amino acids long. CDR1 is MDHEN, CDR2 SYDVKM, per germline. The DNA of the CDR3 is TGTGCCAGCAGCTTCAGGGGCAGGGGATCCCACGGTTTCTTT. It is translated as CASSFRGRGSHGFF.

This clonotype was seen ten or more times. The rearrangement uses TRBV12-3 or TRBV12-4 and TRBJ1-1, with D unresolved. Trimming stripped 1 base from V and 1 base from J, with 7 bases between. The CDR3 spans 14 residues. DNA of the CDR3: TGTGCCAGCAGTTTAGATTGGGGGAACACTGAAGCTTTCTTT. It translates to CASSLDWGNTEAFF.

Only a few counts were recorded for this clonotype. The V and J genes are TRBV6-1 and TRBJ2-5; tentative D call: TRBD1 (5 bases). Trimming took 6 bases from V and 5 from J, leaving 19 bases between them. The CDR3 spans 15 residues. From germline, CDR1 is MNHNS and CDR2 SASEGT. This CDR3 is CASRGIRAAPETQYF. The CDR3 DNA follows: TGTGCCAGCAGGGGCATCAGGGCCGCCCCGGAGACCCAGTACTTC.

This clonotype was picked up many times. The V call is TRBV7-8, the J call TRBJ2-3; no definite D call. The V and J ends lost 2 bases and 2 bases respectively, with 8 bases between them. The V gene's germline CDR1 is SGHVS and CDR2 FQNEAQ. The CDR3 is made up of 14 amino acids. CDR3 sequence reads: CASSLWQSTDTQYF. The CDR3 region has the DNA TGTGCCAGCAGCTTATGGCAGTCCACAGATACGCAGTATTTT.

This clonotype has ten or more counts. The CDR3 DNA reads TGCGCCAGCAGTGGACACTCACCGAACACCGGGGAGCTGTTTTTT. Translated, it gives CASSGHSPNTGELFF. The genes are TRBV10-1 and TRBJ2-2; no firm D call. V was shortened by 4 bases and J by 0 bases, with 9 bases between the two germline ends. This CDR3 contains 15 residues. Looked up from germline, CDR1 is WNHNN and CDR2 is SYGVQD (reference sequence).

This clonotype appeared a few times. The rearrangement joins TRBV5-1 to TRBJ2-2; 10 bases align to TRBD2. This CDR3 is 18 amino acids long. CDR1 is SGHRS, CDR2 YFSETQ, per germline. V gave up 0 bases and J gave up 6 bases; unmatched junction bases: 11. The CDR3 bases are TGCGCCAGCAGCTTGGTGGCTAGCGGGAGTAGGTTCGCCGGGGAGCTGTTTTTT. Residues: CASSLVASGSRFAGELFF. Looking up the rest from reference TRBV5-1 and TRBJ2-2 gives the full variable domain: KAGVTQTPRYLIKTRGQQVTLSCSPISGHRSVSWYQQTPGQGLQFLFEYFSETQRNKGNFPGRFSGRQFSNSRSEMNVSTLELGDSALYLCASSLVASGSRFAGELFFGEGSRLTVL.

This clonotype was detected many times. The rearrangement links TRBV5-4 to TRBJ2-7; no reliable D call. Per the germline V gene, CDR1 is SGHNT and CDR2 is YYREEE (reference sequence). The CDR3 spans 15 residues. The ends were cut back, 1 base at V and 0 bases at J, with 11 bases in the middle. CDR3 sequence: CASSLPGGSSYEQYF. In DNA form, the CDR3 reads TGTGCCAGCAGCTTGCCGGGCGGAAGCTCCTACGAGCAGTACTTC. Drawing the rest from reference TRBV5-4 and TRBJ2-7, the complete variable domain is ETGVTQSPTHLIKTRGQQVTLRCSSQSGHNTVSWYQQALGQGPQFIFQYYREEENGRGNFPPRFSGLQFPNYSSELNVNALELDDSALYLCASSLPGGSSYEQYFGPGTRLTVT.

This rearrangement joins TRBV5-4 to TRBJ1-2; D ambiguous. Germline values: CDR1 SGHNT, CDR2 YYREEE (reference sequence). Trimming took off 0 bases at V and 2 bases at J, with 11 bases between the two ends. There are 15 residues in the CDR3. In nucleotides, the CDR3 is TGTGCCAGCAGCTTGGGCAGCCACCAAAACTATGGCTACACCTTC. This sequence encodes CASSLGSHQNYGYTF.

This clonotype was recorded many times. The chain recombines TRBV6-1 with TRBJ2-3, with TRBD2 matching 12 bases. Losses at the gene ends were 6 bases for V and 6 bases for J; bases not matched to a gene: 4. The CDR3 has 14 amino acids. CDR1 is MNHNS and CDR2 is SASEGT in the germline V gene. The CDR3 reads CASRLAGGVDTQYF. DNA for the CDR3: TGTGCCAGCAGACTAGCGGGAGGAGTCGATACGCAGTATTTT.

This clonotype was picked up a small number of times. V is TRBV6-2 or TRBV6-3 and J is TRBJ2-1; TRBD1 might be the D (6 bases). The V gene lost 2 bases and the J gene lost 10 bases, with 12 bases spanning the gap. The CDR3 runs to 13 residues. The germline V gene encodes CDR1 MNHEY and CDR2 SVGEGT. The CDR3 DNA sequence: TGTGCCAGCAGTTACGGCCTTAGGGGGGAGCAGTTCTTC. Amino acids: CASSYGLRGEQFF.

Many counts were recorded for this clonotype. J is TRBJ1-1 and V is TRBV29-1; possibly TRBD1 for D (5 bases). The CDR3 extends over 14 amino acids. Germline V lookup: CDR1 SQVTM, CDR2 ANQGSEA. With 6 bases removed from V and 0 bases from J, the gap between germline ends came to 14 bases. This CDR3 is CSVGTRAVNTEAFF. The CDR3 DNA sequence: TGCAGCGTAGGTACCAGGGCAGTGAACACTGAAGCTTTCTTT.

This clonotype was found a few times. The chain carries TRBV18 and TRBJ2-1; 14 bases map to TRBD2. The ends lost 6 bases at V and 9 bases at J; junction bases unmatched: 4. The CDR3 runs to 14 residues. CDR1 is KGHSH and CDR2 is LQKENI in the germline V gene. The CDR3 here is CASSGGLAGAEQFF. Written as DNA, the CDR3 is TGTGCCAGCTCGGGGGGACTAGCGGGAGCTGAGCAGTTCTTC.

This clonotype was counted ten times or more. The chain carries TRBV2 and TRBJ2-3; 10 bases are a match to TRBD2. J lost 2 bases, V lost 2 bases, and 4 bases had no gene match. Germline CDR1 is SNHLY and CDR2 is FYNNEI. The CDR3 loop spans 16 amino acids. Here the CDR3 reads CASSENSGRDTDTQYF. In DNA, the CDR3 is TGTGCCAGCAGTGAAAACAGCGGGAGGGACACAGATACGCAGTATTTT.